This passage covers 10 T cell receptor beta chains from one sample sequenced in a study of T cells in Graves' hyperthyroidism and ophthalmopathy. Amplification of TCR beta CDR3 regions was performed using RNA transcripts as template. The HTBI primer set served for first-round RT-PCR of the TCR CDR3. TCRdb reprocessed the multiplex PCR reads with MiXCR, giving one entry per CDR3 protein. Of under 400,000 distinct CDR3 sequences in the sample, 12% to 15% were seen once. Sequencing was performed on blood. Receptors were obtained from a woman aged 55-69 years with Graves' ophthalmopathy.

This clonotype was seen repeatedly, ten times or more. The V call is TRBV7-8, the J call TRBJ2-5; the match to TRBD1 covers 8 bases. The CDR3 has 15 amino acids. The trim removed 2 bases at V and 5 bases at J, leaving 7 bases unmatched. Germline V lookup: CDR1 SGHVS, CDR2 FQNEAQ. This CDR3 reads CASSLLRQGRETQYF. CDR3 sequence (DNA): TGTGCCAGCAGCTTACTTAGACAGGGGCGCGAGACCCAGTACTTC.

Comment on this clonotype: A much larger clone is a single base away; this may be a read error. The chain uses TRBV5-1 and TRBJ2-3, with 8 bases identical to TRBD2. The germline gives CDR1 SGHRS, CDR2 YFSETQ. The CDR3 spans 16 residues. CDR3 loop: CASGFRLAGRTDTQYF. Written as DNA, the CDR3 is TGCGCCAGCGGCTTTCGGCTAGCGGGCCGAACAGATACGCAGTATTTT.

The genes are TRBV12-3 or TRBV12-4 and TRBJ2-7; D unclear. The CDR3 length is 13 residues. V was pared by 2 bases and J by 5 bases, with 10 bases between. CDR3 sequence reads: CASSLRRVNEQYF. CDR3 sequence (DNA): TGTGCCAGCAGTTTAAGACGGGTCAACGAGCAGTACTTC.

This clonotype was counted at least ten times. The chain links TRBV6-1 to TRBJ2-1; 8 nucleotides line up with TRBD2. Germline V gene sequence: CDR1 MNHNS, CDR2 SASEGT. The CDR3 covers 15 residues. The junction had 8 bases not matched to a gene; V was cut back by 6 bases and J by 4 bases. The CDR3, as DNA: TGTGCCAGCAGCCCTCAGACTAGCGTGTACAATGAGCAGTTCTTC. This sequence encodes CASSPQTSVYNEQFF.

The V call is TRBV29-1, the J call TRBJ2-5; TRBD1 aligns across 8 bases. Germline V gene data show CDR1 as SQVTM and CDR2 as ANQGSEA. The trim removed 6 bases at V and 1 base at J, leaving 10 bases unmatched. The length of the CDR3 is 15 residues. As DNA, the CDR3 is TGCAGCGTCGGGTATGGGACAGGCCTCCAAGAGACCCAGTACTTC. Translation: CSVGYGTGLQETQYF.

The sample holds many counts of this clonotype. CDR3 DNA sequence: TGTGCCAGCACCGCCACGGGGGCCTCCTACGAGCAGTACTTC. Protein: CASTATGASYEQYF. This chain links TRBV28 with TRBJ2-7; D might be TRBD1 or TRBD2, each matching 6 bases. Trimming took 7 bases from V and 0 from J, leaving 13 bases between them. The CDR3 spans 14 residues. Germline assignment: CDR1 MDHEN and CDR2 SYDVKM.

A few counts support this clonotype. The V and J genes are TRBV28 and TRBJ2-7; 13 nucleotides line up with TRBD2. The V gene end was trimmed by 7 bases and the J gene end by 1 base; junction bases not matched to a gene: 1. CDR1 is MDHEN, CDR2 SYDVKM, per germline. There are 14 residues in the CDR3. The CDR3 DNA sequence: TGTGCCAGCAAGACTAGCGGGGGGTCCTACGAGCAGTACTTC. Residues: CASKTSGGSYEQYF. The variable domain in full, with the rest retrieved from reference TRBV28 and TRBJ2-7, is DVKVTQSSRYLVKRTGEKVFLECVQDMDHENMFWYRQDPGLGLRLIYFSYDVKMKEKGDIPEGYSVSREKKERFSLILESASTNQTSMYLCASKTSGGSYEQYFGPGTRLTVT.

This clonotype was detected many times. This chain links TRBV3-1 with TRBJ1-2; D is undetermined. Germline V gene sequence: CDR1 LGHDT, CDR2 YNNKEL (reference sequence). V was pared by 4 bases and J by 7 bases, with 16 bases between. The CDR3 sequence is 14 residues long. CDR3 sequence (DNA): TGTGCCAGCAGCCCCTTACCCAGAGTGGGTGGCTACACCTTC. Translating gives CASSPLPRVGGYTF. The full variable domain, completed using reference TRBV3-1 and TRBJ1-2, is DTAVSQTPKYLVTQMGNDKSIKCEQNLGHDTMYWYKQDSKKFLKIMFSYNNKELIINETVPNRFSPKSPDKAHLNLHINSLELGDSAVYFCASSPLPRVGGYTFGSGTRLTVV.

This clonotype was observed at least ten times. The rearrangement uses TRBV2 and TRBJ2-2, with TRBD2 matching 8 bases. Germline trimming cut 4 bases from V and 6 bases from J; bases unmatched to any gene: 4. Germline V gene lookup returns CDR1 SNHLY and CDR2 FYNNEI. The CDR3 sequence is 14 residues long. CDR3 bases: TGTGCCAGCAGTGTGATGCGGGAGGCCGGGGAGCTGTTTTTT. Encoded protein: CASSVMREAGELFF.

This clonotype came up a few times. The chain joins TRBV29-1 to TRBJ1-2; D not resolved. The CDR3 is 13 residues long. Germline assignment: CDR1 SQVTM and CDR2 ANQGSEA. V lost 7 bases to trimming and J lost 8 bases, with 20 bases between them. The CDR3 coding sequence is TGCAGCGCTATCGATGGGATGTTAAGGGGCTACACCTTC. Protein product: CSAIDGMLRGYTF. The full variable domain, completed using reference TRBV29-1 and TRBJ1-2, is SAVISQKPSRDICQRGTSLTIQCQVDSQVTMMFWYRQQPGQSLTLIATANQGSEATYESGFVIDKFPISRPNLTFSTLTVSNMSPEDSSIYLCSAIDGMLRGYTFGSGTRLTVV.